The source of this T cell receptor beta chain is a study of T cells in Graves' hyperthyroidism and ophthalmopathy. Regarding the study as a whole: Clonotypes that were expanded in thyroid above 0.001 mostly appeared in blood too. Ophthalmopathy was identified by the model a median around 6 months ahead of onset.

The study defined stable Graves' hyperthyroidism as no ophthalmopathy progression within 18 months. Each patient was aged 18 to 65 and had newly diagnosed hyperthyroidism of under 2 months' duration. The V gene's germline CDR1 is MDHEN and CDR2 SYDVKM. Unmatched junction bases numbered 8, after V lost 6 bases and J lost 1 base. This CDR3 spans 16 amino acids. This clonotype was seen ten or more times. Its antigen is not known. There were TCR beta CDR3 regions amplified from RNA transcripts. Primed by the HTBI set, a first-round RT-PCR was run on the TCR CDR3. TCRdb called the multiplex PCR reads again in MiXCR, with one record for every CDR3 protein. The table includes a few hundred thousand distinct CDR3 sequences, around 17% detected once.

Sequenced input: blood. The sequence was collected from a man aged 40-50 years with Graves' hyperthyroidism. This sequence joins TRBV28 and TRBJ1-1; 10 nucleotides agree with TRBD1. CDR3 sequence: CASRTGGFPSNTEAFF. In DNA form, the CDR3 reads TGTGCCAGCAGGACAGGGGGCTTCCCCTCGAACACTGAAGCTTTCTTT.